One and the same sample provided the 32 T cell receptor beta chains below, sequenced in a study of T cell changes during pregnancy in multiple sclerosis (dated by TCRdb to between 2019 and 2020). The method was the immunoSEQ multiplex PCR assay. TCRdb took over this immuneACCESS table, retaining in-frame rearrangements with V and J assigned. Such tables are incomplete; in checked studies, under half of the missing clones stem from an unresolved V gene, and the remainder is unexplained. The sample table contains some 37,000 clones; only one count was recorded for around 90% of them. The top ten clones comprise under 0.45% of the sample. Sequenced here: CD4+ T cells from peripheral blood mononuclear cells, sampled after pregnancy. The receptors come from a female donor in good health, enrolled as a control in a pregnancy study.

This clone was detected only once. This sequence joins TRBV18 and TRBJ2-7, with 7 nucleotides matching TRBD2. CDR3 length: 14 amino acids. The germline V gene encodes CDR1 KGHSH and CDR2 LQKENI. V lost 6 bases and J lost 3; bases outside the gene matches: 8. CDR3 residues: CASSHPAGDYEQYF. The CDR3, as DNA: TGTGCCAGCTCCCACCCTGCGGGGGACTACGAGCAGTACTTC.

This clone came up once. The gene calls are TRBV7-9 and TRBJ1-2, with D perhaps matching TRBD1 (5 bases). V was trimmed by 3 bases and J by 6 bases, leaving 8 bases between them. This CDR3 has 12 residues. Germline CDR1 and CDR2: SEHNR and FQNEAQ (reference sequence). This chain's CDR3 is CASSFDSDGYTF. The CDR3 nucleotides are TGTGCCAGCAGCTTTGACAGCGATGGCTACACCTTC. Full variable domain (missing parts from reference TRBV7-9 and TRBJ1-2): DTGVSQNPRHKITKRGQNVTFRCDPISEHNRLYWYRQTLGQGPEFLTYFQNEAQLEKSRLLSDRFSAERPKGSFSTLEIQRTEQGDSAMYLCASSFDSDGYTFGSGTRLTVV.

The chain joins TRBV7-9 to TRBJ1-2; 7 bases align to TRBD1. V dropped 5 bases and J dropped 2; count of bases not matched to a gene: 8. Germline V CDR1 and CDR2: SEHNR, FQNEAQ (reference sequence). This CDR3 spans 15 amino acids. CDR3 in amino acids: CASSPAGQLNYGYTF. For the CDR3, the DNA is TGTGCCAGCAGCCCTGCGGGACAGTTGAACTATGGCTACACCTTC.

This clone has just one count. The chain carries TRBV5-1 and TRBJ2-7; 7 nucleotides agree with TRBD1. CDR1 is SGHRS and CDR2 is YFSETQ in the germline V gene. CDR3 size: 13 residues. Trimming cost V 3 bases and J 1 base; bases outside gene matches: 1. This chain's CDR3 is CASSSGQSYEQYF. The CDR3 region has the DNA TGCGCCAGCAGCTCGGGACAGTCCTACGAGCAGTACTTC.

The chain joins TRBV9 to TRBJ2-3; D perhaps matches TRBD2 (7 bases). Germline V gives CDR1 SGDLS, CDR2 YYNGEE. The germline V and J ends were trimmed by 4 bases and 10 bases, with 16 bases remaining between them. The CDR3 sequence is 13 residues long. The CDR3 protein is CASSPGGGRAQYF. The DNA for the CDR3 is TGTGCCAGCAGCCCCGGCGGGGGCCGAGCGCAGTATTTT.

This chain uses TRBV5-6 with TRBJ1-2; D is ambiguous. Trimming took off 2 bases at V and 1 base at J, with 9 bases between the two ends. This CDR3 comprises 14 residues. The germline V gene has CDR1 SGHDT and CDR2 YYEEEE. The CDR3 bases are TGTGCCAGCAGCTTTACCAGGATTAACTATGGCTACACCTTC. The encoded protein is CASSFTRINYGYTF.

CDR3 sequence (DNA): TGTGCCAGCAGCCAAGGGTGGGGCGGACAAGAGACCCAGTACTTC. As protein: CASSQGWGGQETQYF. V and J are TRBV14 and TRBJ2-5, with D perhaps TRBD1 (5 bases). The CDR3 has 15 residues. The germline V and J ends were trimmed by 1 base and 2 bases, with 11 bases remaining between them. CDR1 is SGHDN and CDR2 is FVKESK in the germline V gene.

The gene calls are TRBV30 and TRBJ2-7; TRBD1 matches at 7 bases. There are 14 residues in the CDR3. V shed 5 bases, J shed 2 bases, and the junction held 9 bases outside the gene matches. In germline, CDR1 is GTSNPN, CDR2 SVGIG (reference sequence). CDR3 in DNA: TGTGCCTGGTCCTACAGGGGCCTTCCCTACGAGCAGTACTTC. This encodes CAWSYRGLPYEQYF.

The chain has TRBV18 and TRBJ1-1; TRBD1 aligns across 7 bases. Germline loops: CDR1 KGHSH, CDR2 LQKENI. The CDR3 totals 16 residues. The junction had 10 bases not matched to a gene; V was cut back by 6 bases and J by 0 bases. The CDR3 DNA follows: TGTGCCAGCTCCCTAACTCAAAGGGGGCTGAACACTGAAGCTTTCTTT. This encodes CASSLTQRGLNTEAFF.

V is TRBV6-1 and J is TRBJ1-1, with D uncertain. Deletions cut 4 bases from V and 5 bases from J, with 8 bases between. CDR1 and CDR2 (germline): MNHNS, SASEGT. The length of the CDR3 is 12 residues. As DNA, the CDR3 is TGTGCCAGCAGTGTGGGAGGGACTGAAGCTTTCTTT. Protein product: CASSVGGTEAFF.

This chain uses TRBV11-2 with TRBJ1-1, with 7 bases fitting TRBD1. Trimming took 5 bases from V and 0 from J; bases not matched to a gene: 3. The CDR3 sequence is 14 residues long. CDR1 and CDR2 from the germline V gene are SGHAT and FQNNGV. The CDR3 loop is CASSATGLNTEAFF. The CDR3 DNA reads TGTGCCAGCAGCGCGACAGGGCTGAACACTGAAGCTTTCTTT.

In nucleotides, the CDR3 is TGTGCCAGCAGTTACGGTGGCCACTACGAGCAGTACTTC. Its translation is CASSYGGHYEQYF. The chain recombines TRBV6-5 with TRBJ2-7; D unclear. The CDR3 is 13 amino acids. The V gene's germline CDR1 is MNHEY and CDR2 SVGAGI. Trimming took off 2 bases at V and 3 bases at J, with 8 bases between the two ends.

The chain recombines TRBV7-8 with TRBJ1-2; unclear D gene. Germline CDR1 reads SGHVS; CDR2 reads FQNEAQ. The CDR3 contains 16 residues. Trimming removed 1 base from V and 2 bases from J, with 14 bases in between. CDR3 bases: TGTGCCAGCAGCTTAGGCCAGGAAAGAAGCAACTATGGCTACACCTTC. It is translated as CASSLGQERSNYGYTF.

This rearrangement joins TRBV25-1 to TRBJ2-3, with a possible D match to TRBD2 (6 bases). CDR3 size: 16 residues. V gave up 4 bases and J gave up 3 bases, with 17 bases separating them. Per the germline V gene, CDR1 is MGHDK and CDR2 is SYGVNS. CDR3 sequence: CASSASGGGRTDTQYF. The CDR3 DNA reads TGTGCCAGCAGTGCCTCAGGAGGAGGGAGGACAGATACGCAGTATTTT. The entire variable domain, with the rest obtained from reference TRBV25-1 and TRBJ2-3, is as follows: EADIYQTPRYLVIGTGKKITLECSQTMGHDKMYWYQQDPGMELHLIHYSYGVNSTEKGDLSSESTVSRIRTEHFPLTLESARPSHTSQYLCASSASGGGRTDTQYFGPGTRLTVL.

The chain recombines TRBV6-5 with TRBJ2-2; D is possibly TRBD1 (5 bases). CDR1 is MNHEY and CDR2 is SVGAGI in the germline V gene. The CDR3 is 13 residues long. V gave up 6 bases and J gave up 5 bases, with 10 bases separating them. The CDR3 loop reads CASSRQFTGELFF. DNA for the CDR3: TGTGCCAGCAGCCGACAGTTTACCGGGGAGCTGTTTTTT.

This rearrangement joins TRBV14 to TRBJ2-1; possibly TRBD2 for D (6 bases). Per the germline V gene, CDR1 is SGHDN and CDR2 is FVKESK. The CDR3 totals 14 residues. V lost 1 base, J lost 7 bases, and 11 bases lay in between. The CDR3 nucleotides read TGTGCCAGCAGCCAAGCGGGAGCGGTAAATGAGCAGTTCTTC. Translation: CASSQAGAVNEQFF.

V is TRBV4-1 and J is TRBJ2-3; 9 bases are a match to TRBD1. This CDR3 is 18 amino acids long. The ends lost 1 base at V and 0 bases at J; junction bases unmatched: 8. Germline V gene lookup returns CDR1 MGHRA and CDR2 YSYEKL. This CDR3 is CASSQGRDRADSTDTQYF. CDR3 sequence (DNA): TGCGCCAGCAGCCAAGGAAGGGACAGGGCAGACAGCACAGATACGCAGTATTTT.

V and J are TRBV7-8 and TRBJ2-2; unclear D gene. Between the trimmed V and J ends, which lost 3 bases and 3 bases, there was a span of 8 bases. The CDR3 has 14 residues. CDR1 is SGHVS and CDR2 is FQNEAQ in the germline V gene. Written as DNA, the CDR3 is TGTGCCAGCAGCTTGCTCGCGGACACCGGGGAGCTGTTTTTT. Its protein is CASSLLADTGELFF.

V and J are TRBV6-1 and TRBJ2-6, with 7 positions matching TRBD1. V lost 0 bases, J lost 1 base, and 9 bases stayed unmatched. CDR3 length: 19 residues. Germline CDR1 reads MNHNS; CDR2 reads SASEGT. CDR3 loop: CASSEALANRGSGANVLTF. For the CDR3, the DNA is TGTGCCAGCAGTGAAGCGTTAGCGAACAGGGGTTCTGGGGCCAACGTCCTGACTTTC.

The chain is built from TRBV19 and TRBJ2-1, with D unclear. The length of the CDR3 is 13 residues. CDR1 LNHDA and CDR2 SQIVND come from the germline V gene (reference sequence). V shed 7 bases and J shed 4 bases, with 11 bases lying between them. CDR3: CASTHPSYNEQFF. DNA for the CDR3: TGTGCCAGTACCCATCCCAGTTACAATGAGCAGTTCTTC. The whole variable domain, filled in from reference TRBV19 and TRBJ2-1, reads DGGITQSPKYLFRKEGQNVTLSCEQNLNHDAMYWYRQDPGQGLRLIYYSQIVNDFQKGDIAEGYSVSREKKESFPLTVTSAQKNPTAFYLCASTHPSYNEQFFGPGTRLTVL.

The CDR3 here is CASSVAGQGEQYF. In DNA, the CDR3 is TGTGCCAGCAGCGTAGCAGGACAGGGCGAGCAGTACTTC. The gene calls are TRBV9 and TRBJ2-7, with 8 positions matching TRBD1. V lost 0 bases to trimming and J lost 6 bases; unmatched junction nucleotides: 2. CDR3 length: 13 residues. The germline CDR1 and CDR2 sequences are SGDLS and YYNGEE.

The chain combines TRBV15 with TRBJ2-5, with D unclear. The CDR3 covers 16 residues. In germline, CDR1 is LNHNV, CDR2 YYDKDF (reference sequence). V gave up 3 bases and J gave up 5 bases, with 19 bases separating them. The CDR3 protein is CATSRVAFVMEETQYF. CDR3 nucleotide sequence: TGTGCCACCAGCAGGGTGGCCTTCGTCATGGAGGAGACCCAGTACTTC.

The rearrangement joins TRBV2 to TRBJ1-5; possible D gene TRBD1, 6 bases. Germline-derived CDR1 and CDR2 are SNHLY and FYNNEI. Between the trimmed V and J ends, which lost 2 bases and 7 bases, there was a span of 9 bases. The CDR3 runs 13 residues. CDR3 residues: CASSELGGQPQHF. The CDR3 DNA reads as TGTGCCAGCAGTGAATTAGGGGGACAGCCCCAGCATTTT.

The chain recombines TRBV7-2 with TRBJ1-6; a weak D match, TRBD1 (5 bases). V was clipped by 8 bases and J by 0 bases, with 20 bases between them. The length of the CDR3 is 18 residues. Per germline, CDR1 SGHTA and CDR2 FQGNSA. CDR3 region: CASGSGTVRRSYNSPLHF. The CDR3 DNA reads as TGTGCCAGCGGAAGCGGGACGGTCCGACGCTCCTATAATTCACCCCTCCACTTT.

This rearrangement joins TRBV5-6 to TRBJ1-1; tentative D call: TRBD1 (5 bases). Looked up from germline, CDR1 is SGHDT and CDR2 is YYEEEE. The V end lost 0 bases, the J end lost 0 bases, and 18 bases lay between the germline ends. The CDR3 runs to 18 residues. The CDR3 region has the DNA TGTGCCAGCAGCTTGGGACCCTTTGTGACAGACATGAACACTGAAGCTTTCTTT. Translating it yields CASSLGPFVTDMNTEAFF.

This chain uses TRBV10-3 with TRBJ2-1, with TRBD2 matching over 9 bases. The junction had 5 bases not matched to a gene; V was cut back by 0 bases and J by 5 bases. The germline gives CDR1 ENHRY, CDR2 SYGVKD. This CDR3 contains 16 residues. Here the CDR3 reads CAISESLLAGNNEQFF. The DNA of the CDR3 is TGTGCCATCAGTGAGTCGTTACTAGCGGGTAACAATGAGCAGTTCTTC.

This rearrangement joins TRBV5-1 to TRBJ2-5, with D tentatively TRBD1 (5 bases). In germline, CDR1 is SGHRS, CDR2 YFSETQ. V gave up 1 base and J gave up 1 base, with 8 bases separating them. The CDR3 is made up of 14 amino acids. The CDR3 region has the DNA TGCGCCAGCAGCTTGACAGGCCTCCAAGAGACCCAGTACTTC. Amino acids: CASSLTGLQETQYF.

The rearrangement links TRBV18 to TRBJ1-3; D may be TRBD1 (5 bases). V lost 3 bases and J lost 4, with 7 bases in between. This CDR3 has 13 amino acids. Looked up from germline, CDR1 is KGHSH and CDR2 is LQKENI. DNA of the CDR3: TGTGCCAGCTCACCCAACAGGGGAAACACCATATATTTT. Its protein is CASSPNRGNTIYF.

The CDR3 DNA is TGTGCCAGCAGAGCGGGGGGCTACACAGATACGCAGTATTTT. Residues: CASRAGGYTDTQYF. The gene calls are TRBV11-2 and TRBJ2-3; TRBD2 agrees at 9 bases. Per germline, CDR1 SGHAT and CDR2 FQNNGV. The trim removed 6 bases at V and 2 bases at J, leaving 3 bases unmatched. This CDR3 contains 14 residues.

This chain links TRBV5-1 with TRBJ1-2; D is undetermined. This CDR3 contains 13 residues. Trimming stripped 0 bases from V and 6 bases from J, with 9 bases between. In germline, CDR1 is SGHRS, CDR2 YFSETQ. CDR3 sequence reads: CASSLEGEDGYTF. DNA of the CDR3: TGCGCCAGCAGCTTGGAAGGAGAGGATGGCTACACCTTC. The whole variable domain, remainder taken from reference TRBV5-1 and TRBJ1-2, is KAGVTQTPRYLIKTRGQQVTLSCSPISGHRSVSWYQQTPGQGLQFLFEYFSETQRNKGNFPGRFSGRQFSNSRSEMNVSTLELGDSALYLCASSLEGEDGYTFGSGTRLTVV.

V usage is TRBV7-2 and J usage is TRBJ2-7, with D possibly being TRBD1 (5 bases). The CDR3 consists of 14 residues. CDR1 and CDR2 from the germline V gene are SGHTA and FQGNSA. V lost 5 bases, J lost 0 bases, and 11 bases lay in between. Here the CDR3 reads CASSLSGSSYEQYF. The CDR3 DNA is TGTGCCAGCAGCCTGTCAGGGTCCTCCTACGAGCAGTACTTC.

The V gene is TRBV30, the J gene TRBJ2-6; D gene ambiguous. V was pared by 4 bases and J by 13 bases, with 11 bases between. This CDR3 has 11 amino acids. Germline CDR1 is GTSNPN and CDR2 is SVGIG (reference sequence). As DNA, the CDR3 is TGTGCCTGGAATCGCCCCGAGGTCCTGACTTTC. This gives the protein CAWNRPEVLTF.